This is a list of T cell receptor beta chains from one sample in a study of blood T cell repertoires in COVID-19. Data came from immunoSEQ multiplex PCR; TCRdb stores just in-frame clones and leaves some out. The sample shows about 320,000 clones, roughly 90% of them seen only once. Sequenced sample: peripheral blood. The receptors here all came from a woman under 40 with COVID-19, enrolled during active disease. Both conserved end residues are part of each CDR3. Fields, in order: D gene, V gene, clone size, J gene, CDR3 protein, CDR3 DNA. The D gene is left open where the match is weak. The listing skips clone size in some rows; elsewhere it reads once, few, many or a size class.

D gene: NA
V gene: TRBV5-4
clone size: NA
J gene: TRBJ2-1
CDR3 protein: CASSLESARSYNEQFF
CDR3 DNA: TGTGCCAGCAGCTTGGAGAGCGCCAGATCCTACAATGAGCAGTTCTTC

D gene: TRBD1
V gene: TRBV27
clone size: NA
J gene: TRBJ1-2
CDR3 protein: CASSSGGGYTF
CDR3 DNA: TGTGCCAGCAGTTCAGGGGGCGGCTACACCTTC

D gene: NA
V gene: TRBV29-1
clone size: once
J gene: TRBJ1-1
CDR3 protein: CSVKDRDTTWANTEAFF
CDR3 DNA: TGCAGCGTCAAAGACCGGGACACAACCTGGGCAAACACTGAAGCTTTCTTT

D gene: NA
V gene: TRBV19
clone size: NA
J gene: TRBJ2-6
CDR3 protein: CASTSLGAGANVLTF
CDR3 DNA: TGTGCCAGTACCTCCCTAGGGGCCGGGGCCAACGTCCTGACTTTC

D gene: TRBD1
V gene: TRBV10-1
clone size: NA
J gene: TRBJ1-2
CDR3 protein: CARGPGRTGWNGYTF
CDR3 DNA: TGCGCCAGGGGCCCCGGAAGGACAGGGTGGAATGGCTACACCTTC

D gene: NA
V gene: TRBV28
clone size: NA
J gene: TRBJ1-4
CDR3 protein: CASTAYLGGEKLFF
CDR3 DNA: TGTGCCAGCACCGCCTATTTAGGGGGTGAAAAACTGTTTTTT

D gene: TRBD1
V gene: TRBV14
clone size: NA
J gene: TRBJ2-2
CDR3 protein: CARKPGQGPASGELFF
CDR3 DNA: TGTGCCAGGAAGCCGGGACAGGGGCCTGCATCCGGGGAGCTGTTTTTT

D gene: NA
V gene: TRBV5-1
clone size: NA
J gene: TRBJ1-6
CDR3 protein: CASSEQGSDSPLHF
CDR3 DNA: TGCGCCAGCAGCGAACAGGGAAGTGATTCACCCCTCCACTTT

D gene: TRBD1
V gene: TRBV4-1
clone size: NA
J gene: TRBJ1-2
CDR3 protein: CASSPLPGITGAHGYTF
CDR3 DNA: TGCGCCAGCAGCCCACTACCGGGAATAACAGGGGCCCATGGCTACACCTTC

D gene: TRBD1
V gene: TRBV5-1
clone size: NA
J gene: TRBJ2-3
CDR3 protein: CASSLTDSGTDTDTQYF
CDR3 DNA: TGCGCCAGCAGCTTGACAGACTCCGGGACAGACACAGATACGCAGTATTTT

D gene: NA
V gene: TRBV4-1
clone size: NA
J gene: TRBJ1-5
CDR3 protein: CASSRTSSNQPQHF
CDR3 DNA: TGCGCCAGCAGCCGGACTAGTAGCAATCAGCCCCAGCATTTT

D gene: TRBD1
V gene: TRBV7-8
clone size: NA
J gene: TRBJ1-2
CDR3 protein: CASSFLPQGALYGYTF
CDR3 DNA: TGTGCCAGCAGCTTCCTTCCACAGGGGGCACTGTATGGCTACACCTTC

D gene: TRBD1
V gene: TRBV20-1
clone size: NA
J gene: TRBJ1-2
CDR3 protein: CSASVAGGPDNYGYTF
CDR3 DNA: TGCAGTGCTAGTGTGGCAGGGGGCCCCGACAACTATGGCTACACCTTC

D gene: NA
V gene: TRBV4-1
clone size: NA
J gene: TRBJ1-1
CDR3 protein: CASSQDKWRQNTEAFF
CDR3 DNA: TGCGCCAGCAGCCAAGATAAATGGAGGCAGAACACTGAAGCTTTCTTT

D gene: TRBD2
V gene: TRBV3-1/TRBV3-2
clone size: NA
J gene: TRBJ2-7
CDR3 protein: CASSRTSGGVSEQYF
CDR3 DNA: TGTGCCAGCAGCCGAACTAGCGGGGGGGTTAGCGAGCAGTACTTC

D gene: NA
V gene: TRBV5-4
clone size: once
J gene: TRBJ1-1
CDR3 protein: CASSLVGRFPNTEAFF
CDR3 DNA: TGTGCCAGCAGCTTGGTGGGGCGGTTCCCGAACACTGAAGCTTTCTTT

D gene: NA
V gene: TRBV28
clone size: NA
J gene: TRBJ2-7
CDR3 protein: CASSEIPRDNYEQYF
CDR3 DNA: TGTGCCAGCAGTGAAATACCTCGGGACAACTACGAGCAGTACTTC

D gene: TRBD2
V gene: TRBV3-1/TRBV3-2
clone size: NA
J gene: TRBJ2-1
CDR3 protein: CASSPTLAGGLNEQFF
CDR3 DNA: TGTGCCAGCAGCCCGACACTAGCGGGGGGGTTGAATGAGCAGTTCTTC

D gene: NA
V gene: TRBV6-6
clone size: NA
J gene: TRBJ1-5
CDR3 protein: CASSYRSHNSNQPQHF
CDR3 DNA: TGTGCCAGCAGTTACCGATCGCACAATAGCAATCAGCCCCAGCATTTT

D gene: TRBD1
V gene: TRBV29-1
clone size: once
J gene: TRBJ1-4
CDR3 protein: CSVKDRANEKLFF
CDR3 DNA: TGCAGCGTCAAGGACAGGGCGAATGAAAAACTGTTTTTT

D gene: NA
V gene: TRBV28
clone size: NA
J gene: TRBJ1-5
CDR3 protein: CASRNGQGMSNQPQHF
CDR3 DNA: TGTGCCAGCAGGAACGGTCAGGGAATGAGCAATCAGCCCCAGCATTTT

D gene: NA
V gene: TRBV11-2
clone size: NA
J gene: TRBJ2-5
CDR3 protein: CASSLDPSQETQYF
CDR3 DNA: TGTGCCAGCAGCTTAGACCCTAGCCAAGAGACCCAGTACTTC

D gene: TRBD2
V gene: TRBV6-4
clone size: NA
J gene: TRBJ2-1
CDR3 protein: CASSVSGTNYNEQFF
CDR3 DNA: TGTGCCAGCAGTGTATCCGGGACTAACTACAATGAGCAGTTCTTC

D gene: NA
V gene: TRBV10-3
clone size: NA
J gene: TRBJ1-6
CDR3 protein: CAISEPFSPLHF
CDR3 DNA: TGTGCCATCAGTGAGCCCTTTTCACCCCTCCACTTT

D gene: NA
V gene: TRBV4-1
clone size: NA
J gene: TRBJ2-1
CDR3 protein: CASSQGENEQFF
CDR3 DNA: TGCGCCAGCAGCCAAGGTGAGAATGAGCAGTTCTTC

D gene: NA
V gene: TRBV9
clone size: few
J gene: TRBJ1-2
CDR3 protein: CASSLGAGTSYGYTF
CDR3 DNA: TGTGCCAGCAGCTTAGGGGCCGGGACTAGCTATGGCTACACCTTC

D gene: TRBD1
V gene: TRBV27
clone size: NA
J gene: TRBJ2-7
CDR3 protein: CASSFSGTGYEQYF
CDR3 DNA: TGTGCCAGCAGTTTCAGTGGGACAGGTTACGAGCAGTACTTC

D gene: TRBD1
V gene: TRBV3-1/TRBV3-2
clone size: once
J gene: TRBJ1-2
CDR3 protein: CASSQAPTGGDGYTF
CDR3 DNA: TGTGCCAGCAGCCAAGCACCGACAGGGGGAGATGGCTACACCTTC

D gene: TRBD1
V gene: TRBV7-6
clone size: NA
J gene: TRBJ1-2
CDR3 protein: CASSPIAGGGSYGYTF
CDR3 DNA: TGTGCCAGCAGCCCCATCGCAGGGGGAGGTAGCTATGGCTACACCTTC

D gene: NA
V gene: TRBV10-1
clone size: NA
J gene: TRBJ1-5
CDR3 protein: CASSDTANQPQHF
CDR3 DNA: TGCGCCAGCAGTGATACAGCAAATCAGCCCCAGCATTTT

D gene: NA
V gene: TRBV5-1
clone size: NA
J gene: TRBJ1-2
CDR3 protein: CASSELTDRNYTF
CDR3 DNA: TGCGCCAGCAGCGAGCTGACAGACCGAAACTACACCTTC

D gene: NA
V gene: TRBV27
clone size: once
J gene: TRBJ2-6
CDR3 protein: CASSLSGAGANVLTF
CDR3 DNA: TGTGCCAGCAGTTTATCAGGGGCTGGGGCCAACGTCCTGACTTTC

D gene: TRBD1
V gene: TRBV27
clone size: NA
J gene: TRBJ1-1
CDR3 protein: CASKGQRGPEAFF
CDR3 DNA: TGTGCCAGCAAGGGACAGAGGGGCCCTGAAGCTTTCTTT

D gene: NA
V gene: TRBV19
clone size: once
J gene: TRBJ2-7
CDR3 protein: CATGRGNRYEQYF
CDR3 DNA: TGTGCCACTGGGCGGGGAAACCGCTACGAGCAGTACTTC

D gene: TRBD1
V gene: TRBV5-1
clone size: NA
J gene: TRBJ1-5
CDR3 protein: CASSLAGQGWNQPQHF
CDR3 DNA: TGCGCCAGCAGCTTGGCGGGACAGGGTTGGAATCAGCCCCAGCATTTT

D gene: TRBD2
V gene: TRBV7-8
clone size: few
J gene: TRBJ2-1
CDR3 protein: CASSLRLAGHEQFF
CDR3 DNA: TGTGCCAGCAGCTTAAGGCTAGCGGGACACGAGCAGTTCTTC

D gene: TRBD1
V gene: TRBV5-4
clone size: once
J gene: TRBJ2-3
CDR3 protein: CASSPGGTGSDTQYF
CDR3 DNA: TGTGCCAGCAGCCCAGGGGGAACGGGATCAGATACGCAGTATTTT

D gene: NA
V gene: TRBV6-1
clone size: NA
J gene: TRBJ1-4
CDR3 protein: CASSDFGGRGEKLFF
CDR3 DNA: TGTGCCAGCAGTGATTTCGGGGGGCGCGGTGAAAAACTGTTTTTT

D gene: NA
V gene: TRBV3-1/TRBV3-2
clone size: NA
J gene: TRBJ2-7
CDR3 protein: CASSQDYGSYEQYF
CDR3 DNA: TGTGCCAGCAGCCAGGACTACGGAAGTTACGAGCAGTACTTC

D gene: NA
V gene: TRBV20-1
clone size: NA
J gene: TRBJ1-1
CDR3 protein: CSATGNTEAFF
CDR3 DNA: TGCAGTGCCACAGGTAACACTGAAGCTTTCTTT

D gene: NA
V gene: TRBV28
clone size: NA
J gene: TRBJ1-6
CDR3 protein: CASSFTDAPLHF
CDR3 DNA: TGTGCCAGCAGTTTCACAGACGCCCCCCTCCACTTT

D gene: TRBD1
V gene: TRBV7-9
clone size: NA
J gene: TRBJ2-5
CDR3 protein: CASSSMDRGLETQYF
CDR3 DNA: TGTGCCAGCAGCTCCATGGACAGGGGGCTAGAGACCCAGTACTTC

D gene: TRBD1
V gene: TRBV27
clone size: NA
J gene: TRBJ2-1
CDR3 protein: CASSPTTGGNEQFF
CDR3 DNA: TGTGCCAGCAGTCCCACGACAGGGGGTAATGAGCAGTTCTTC

D gene: TRBD1
V gene: TRBV5-6
clone size: NA
J gene: TRBJ1-1
CDR3 protein: CASSFRDRGVSLHTEAFF
CDR3 DNA: TGTGCCAGCAGCTTCCGGGACAGGGGAGTGTCCCTTCACACTGAAGCTTTCTTT

D gene: NA
V gene: TRBV24-1
clone size: NA
J gene: TRBJ2-5
CDR3 protein: CATSDSQMAVQETQYF
CDR3 DNA: TGTGCCACCAGTGATTCCCAGATGGCAGTCCAAGAGACCCAGTACTTC

D gene: TRBD2
V gene: TRBV19
clone size: NA
J gene: TRBJ2-1
CDR3 protein: CASMKGTSGGASYNEQFF
CDR3 DNA: TGTGCCAGTATGAAGGGAACTAGCGGGGGGGCGTCCTACAATGAGCAGTTCTTC

D gene: NA
V gene: TRBV6-1
clone size: NA
J gene: TRBJ1-2
CDR3 protein: CASSEDKANYGYTF
CDR3 DNA: TGTGCCAGCAGTGAAGACAAAGCTAACTATGGCTACACCTTC

D gene: NA
V gene: TRBV11-3
clone size: NA
J gene: TRBJ2-5
CDR3 protein: CASSLVGEETQYF
CDR3 DNA: TGTGCCAGCAGCTTAGTAGGGGAAGAGACCCAGTACTTC

D gene: TRBD1
V gene: TRBV7-9
clone size: NA
J gene: TRBJ1-6
CDR3 protein: CASSLVGQGNSPLHF
CDR3 DNA: TGTGCCAGCAGCTTAGTGGGACAGGGGAATTCACCCCTCCACTTT

D gene: NA
V gene: TRBV6-5
clone size: few
J gene: TRBJ1-2
CDR3 protein: CASSSPLGLLYGYTF
CDR3 DNA: TGTGCCAGCAGTTCCCCCCTGGGACTTCTCTATGGCTACACCTTC

D gene: TRBD2
V gene: TRBV2
clone size: once
J gene: TRBJ2-5
CDR3 protein: CASSEGLAGGETQYF
CDR3 DNA: TGTGCCAGCAGTGAGGGACTAGCGGGGGGGGAGACCCAGTACTTC

D gene: NA
V gene: TRBV7-2
clone size: NA
J gene: TRBJ1-5
CDR3 protein: CASSFDSSNQPQHF
CDR3 DNA: TGTGCCAGCAGCTTCGACAGTAGCAATCAGCCCCAGCATTTT

D gene: TRBD2
V gene: TRBV5-1
clone size: NA
J gene: TRBJ2-1
CDR3 protein: CASSFSRGGRDEQFF
CDR3 DNA: TGCGCCAGCAGCTTTTCGCGGGGGGGCCGCGATGAGCAGTTCTTC

D gene: TRBD2
V gene: TRBV7-8
clone size: NA
J gene: TRBJ2-1
CDR3 protein: CASSLGLAGYNEQFF
CDR3 DNA: TGTGCCAGCAGCCTCGGACTAGCGGGGTACAATGAGCAGTTCTTC

D gene: TRBD1
V gene: TRBV5-1
clone size: NA
J gene: TRBJ1-5
CDR3 protein: CASRKTGTGKYSNQPQHF
CDR3 DNA: TGCGCCAGCAGGAAGACAGGGACAGGAAAATATAGCAATCAGCCCCAGCATTTT